This is a list of T cell receptor beta chains from one sample in a study of CD8 T cells in Susac syndrome. MiXCR, run by TCRdb on the immunoSEQ multiplex PCR reads, gives a single entry per CDR3 protein. The sample contains 150,000 to 200,000 distinct CDR3 sequences, approximately 96% of which appear only once. Specimen: CD4+ T cells from PBMCs. The receptors stem from a human donor with Susac syndrome. Each CDR3 is given with its conserved first and last residue. The D gene is left open where the match is weak. Clone size is shown for a subset of rows, as once, few, many or a class of expanded clone.

TRBD2	-	TRBV9	TRBJ2-1	TGTGCCAGCAGCCCTCTAGCGGGGGGGCCGTACAATGAGCAGTTCTTC	CASSPLAGGPYNEQFF
TRBD1	-	TRBV7-9	TRBJ1-2	TGTGCCAGCAGCGGAACAGGGGGTCCATTTGGCTACACCTTC	CASSGTGGPFGYTF
-	-	TRBV24-1	TRBJ2-5	TGTGCCACCAGTGATTTTCTGCTGTACCAAGAGACCCAGTACTTC	CATSDFLLYQETQYF
TRBD1	-	TRBV20-1	TRBJ1-2	TGCAGTGCCGCGGGACAGATCTATGGCTACACCTTC	CSAAGQIYGYTF
-	-	TRBV3-1	TRBJ1-6	TGTGCCAGCCAAGGAACAGGGATCGGGTCACCCCTCCACTTT	CASQGTGIGSPLHF
-	few	TRBV28	TRBJ2-7	TGTGCCAGCAGTTTAGTGGGGCCCTACGAGCAGTACTTC	CASSLVGPYEQYF
-	once	TRBV5-1	TRBJ1-4	TGCGCCAGCAGCCCGGAGGAGGGTTTAAATGAAAAACTGTTTTTT	CASSPEEGLNEKLFF
TRBD1	-	TRBV27	TRBJ2-7	TGTGCCAGCAGTTCCCCCGGGGACAGGCGACTCTACGAGCAGTACTTC	CASSSPGDRRLYEQYF
-	-	TRBV11-2	TRBJ2-3	TGTGCCAGCAGCTTAGGGGGGGATTCAGGGCCAGATACGCAGTATTTT	CASSLGGDSGPDTQYF
-	few	TRBV29-1	TRBJ2-1	TGCAGCGTTGAGGTCGGCCTCTACAATGAGCAGTTCTTC	CSVEVGLYNEQFF
TRBD1	-	TRBV3-1	TRBJ2-7	TGTGCCAGCAGCCAAGATCGCAGGACAGGGGGCTCTGAGCAGTACTTC	CASSQDRRTGGSEQYF
-	-	TRBV6-2/TRBV6-3	TRBJ1-2	TGTGCCAGCAGTTACAGGAGAGCTAACTATGGCTACACCTTC	CASSYRRANYGYTF
-	-	TRBV4-2	TRBJ2-5	TGTGCCAGCAGCCAAGGGGTGGAAAAGCAAGAGACCCAGTACTTC	CASSQGVEKQETQYF
-	-	TRBV11-1	TRBJ2-2	TGTGCCAGCAGTGTCGTCCCCCCGGGCACCGGGGAGCTGTTTTTT	CASSVVPPGTGELFF
-	-	TRBV20-1	TRBJ2-1	TGCAGTGCTAGAGCGAAAGTGGGGTTAGCCTCCTACAATGAGCAGTTCTTC	CSARAKVGLASYNEQFF
-	-	TRBV5-4	TRBJ2-2	TGTGCCAGCAGCTTGTTCAGGGTGGGCACCGGGGAGCTGTTTTTT	CASSLFRVGTGELFF
-	-	TRBV27	TRBJ1-1	TGTGCCAGCAGTTTCGGCAGATTGAACACTGAAGCTTTCTTT	CASSFGRLNTEAFF
TRBD2	-	TRBV7-3	TRBJ2-1	TGTGCCAGCAGCTTAATCAGCGGGGGGTCCTACAATGAGCAGTTCTTC	CASSLISGGSYNEQFF
TRBD1	-	TRBV30	TRBJ1-4	TGTGCCTGCGCAGGGGGTACTAATGAAAAACTGTTTTTT	CACAGGTNEKLFF
TRBD1	-	TRBV9	TRBJ1-5	TGTGCCAGCAGCGGACAGGGCGCTAGTCAGCCCCAGCATTTT	CASSGQGASQPQHF
-	-	TRBV30	TRBJ1-2	TGTGCCTGGAGTGTTAATCTCCTGGGGGGCTACACCTTC	CAWSVNLLGGYTF
-	-	TRBV5-1	TRBJ2-1	TGCGCCAGCAGCTCCGGACTACTCAATGAGCAGTTCTTC	CASSSGLLNEQFF
TRBD1	-	TRBV12-3/TRBV12-4	TRBJ2-3	TGTGCCAGCAGTGGGACAGCACCTACGCAGTATTTT	CASSGTAPTQYF
-	-	TRBV29-1	TRBJ2-4	TGCAGCGTTCAAGAAATAGCCAAAAACATTCAGTACTTC	CSVQEIAKNIQYF
-	-	TRBV6-2/TRBV6-3	TRBJ1-2	TGTGCCACCCGAAGGGCCTATGGCTACACCTTC	CATRRAYGYTF
TRBD1	-	TRBV6-2/TRBV6-3	TRBJ2-4	TGTGCCAGCAGGGGGACAGGGGGCTGGACCATTCAGTACTTC	CASRGTGGWTIQYF
-	-	TRBV29-1	TRBJ1-1	TGCAGCGTTGAAGGCAGGAGAGACACTGAAGCTTTCTTT	CSVEGRRDTEAFF
-	-	TRBV20-1	TRBJ2-4	TGCAGTGCTAGACTACACCCCAACATTCAGTACTTC	CSARLHPNIQYF
TRBD1	-	TRBV29-1	TRBJ2-5	TGCAGCGTTAATGGGATTTTCGGGACAGGGGTCCAAGAGACCCAGTACTTC	CSVNGIFGTGVQETQYF
-	-	TRBV30	TRBJ2-2	TGTGCCTGGAGTGTACGTAGTTCCGGGGAGCTGTTTTTT	CAWSVRSSGELFF
TRBD1	-	TRBV12-3/TRBV12-4	TRBJ1-4	TGTGCCAGCAGAGCCGACAGGGATGGAGAAAAACTGTTTTTT	CASRADRDGEKLFF
TRBD1	-	TRBV7-3	TRBJ1-1	TGTGCCAGCAGCCCCCGGACAGGGGGCACTGAAGCTTTCTTT	CASSPRTGGTEAFF
-	-	TRBV11-2	TRBJ2-5	TGTGCCAGCAGCTTTCAGGCGATGCAAGAGACCCAGTACTTC	CASSFQAMQETQYF
-	-	TRBV27	TRBJ1-6	TGTGCCAGCACGAGGGGGGGAAAGAATTCACCCCTCCACTTT	CASTRGGKNSPLHF
TRBD2	-	TRBV12-5	TRBJ2-1	TGTGCTAGTGGTACCGGGACTAGCGGGTTCTACAATGAGCAGTTCTTC	CASGTGTSGFYNEQFF
-	-	TRBV3-1	TRBJ2-5	TGTGCCAGCAGCCCCGCCCCACAGCAAGAGACCCAGTACTTC	CASSPAPQQETQYF
-	-	TRBV20-1	TRBJ2-1	TGCAGTGCTAGTATACCGGGACGTCCTTACAATGAGCAGTTCTTC	CSASIPGRPYNEQFF
TRBD1	-	TRBV27	TRBJ1-6	TGTGCCAGCAGCTGGACAGGGGGTAGTAGGGCACCCCTCCACTTT	CASSWTGGSRAPLHF
-	-	TRBV30	TRBJ2-7	TGTGCCTGGGTCATCGAGTGGACTCCGGGACTTTCCTACGAGCAGTACTTC	CAWVIEWTPGLSYEQYF
-	-	TRBV29-1	TRBJ2-1	TGCAGCGTCGCCGTCAGACTAGCCTACAATGAGCAGTTCTTC	CSVAVRLAYNEQFF
-	-	TRBV15	TRBJ2-3	TGTGCCACCAGCAGAGATGGGTTACAGGGAGGGATTGCAGATACGCAGTATTTT	CATSRDGLQGGIADTQYF
-	-	TRBV12-3/TRBV12-4	TRBJ1-5	TGTGCCAGCAGTTTCACCGGGAGCTATCAGCCCCAGCATTTT	CASSFTGSYQPQHF
-	-	TRBV29-1	TRBJ2-6	TGCAGCACCAGGGGGGCTGGGGCCAACGTCCTGACTTTC	CSTRGAGANVLTF
TRBD1	-	TRBV6-6	TRBJ1-1	TGTGCCAGCAGTCCTACAGGGGGGGAGATGAACACTGAAGCTTTCTTT	CASSPTGGEMNTEAFF
TRBD1	-	TRBV4-1	TRBJ2-2	TGCGCCAGCAGCCAAGTAGGTCGGGACAGGGGTCACACCGGGGAGCTGTTTTTT	CASSQVGRDRGHTGELFF
TRBD2	-	TRBV4-2	TRBJ2-3	TGTGCCAGCAGCCAACCAGCTAGCGGGGGGGGAACAGATACGCAGTATTTT	CASSQPASGGGTDTQYF
-	once	TRBV24-1	TRBJ2-3	TGTGCCACCAGTGCCGTCGCGACAGATACGCAGTATTTT	CATSAVATDTQYF
TRBD1	-	TRBV9	TRBJ1-6	TGTGCCAGCAGCGTAGCGGCAGGGGGAAATTCACCCCTCCACTTT	CASSVAAGGNSPLHF
-	-	TRBV25-1	TRBJ2-2	TGTGCCAGCAGTGCGGGGGCGGTCGGGGAGCTGTTTTTT	CASSAGAVGELFF
-	-	TRBV28	TRBJ1-3	TGTGCCAGCAGTTTTCCGGGGGGGCGCCGTGGAAACACCATATATTTT	CASSFPGGRRGNTIYF
-	-	TRBV29-1	TRBJ2-1	TGCAGCGTTGGTGGGGCCCCCAATGAGCAGTTCTTC	CSVGGAPNEQFF
-	-	TRBV30	TRBJ1-2	TGTGCCTGGAGTGTAGGTCTGGGACGCGCTGGCTACACCTTC	CAWSVGLGRAGYTF
-	-	TRBV5-1	TRBJ2-1	TGCGCCAGCAGCTTGGTAGGGGGGAACAGTGGTGTTGAGCAGTTCTTC	CASSLVGGNSGVEQFF
TRBD2	-	TRBV7-9	TRBJ2-7	TGTGCCAGCAGCTCGGGACTAGCGGCAGCCTACGAGCAGTACTTC	CASSSGLAAAYEQYF
-	-	TRBV7-2	TRBJ2-5	TGTGCCAGCAGCTTAGACAGGAACCAAGAGACCCAGTACTTC	CASSLDRNQETQYF
-	-	TRBV9	TRBJ1-2	TGTGCCACCCCCAGGGACCAAACTCACTATGGCTACACCTTC	CATPRDQTHYGYTF
TRBD1	-	TRBV9	TRBJ1-6	TGTGCCAGCAGCGTAGGCGGACAGGCCTTGAATTCACCCCTCCACTTT	CASSVGGQALNSPLHF
-	few	TRBV6-1	TRBJ1-5	TGTGCCAGCAGCCCCGGGAGGGCGAGCAATCAGCCCCAGCATTTT	CASSPGRASNQPQHF
-	-	TRBV6-4	TRBJ1-2	TGTGCCAGCAGTGTAGAGGCCGGGTCCCACCTTTCCTATGGCTACACCTTC	CASSVEAGSHLSYGYTF
-	-	TRBV5-4	TRBJ1-1	TGTGCCAGCAGCTTTCCCGGGGGAGGTGAAGCTTTCTTT	CASSFPGGGEAFF